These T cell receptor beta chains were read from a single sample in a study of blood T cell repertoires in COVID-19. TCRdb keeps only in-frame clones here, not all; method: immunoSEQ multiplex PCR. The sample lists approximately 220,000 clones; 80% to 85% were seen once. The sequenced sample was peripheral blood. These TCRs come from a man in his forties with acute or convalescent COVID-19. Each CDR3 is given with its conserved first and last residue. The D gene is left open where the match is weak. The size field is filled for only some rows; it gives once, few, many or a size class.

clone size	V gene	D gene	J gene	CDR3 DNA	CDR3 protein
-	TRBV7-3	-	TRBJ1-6	TGTGCCAGCAGCGGATTCGGGGGTTCACCCCTCCACTTT	CASSGFGGSPLHF
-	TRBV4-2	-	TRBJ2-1	TGTGCCAGCAGCCAAGAGCCCTTCAACAGGGAAGTCTACAATGAGCAGTTCTTC	CASSQEPFNREVYNEQFF
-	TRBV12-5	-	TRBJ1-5	TGTGCTAGTGGTTTGGGAGGGGAGGGCCAGCCCCAGCATTTT	CASGLGGEGQPQHF
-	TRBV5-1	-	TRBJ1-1	TGCGCCAGCAGCTTGGACAGTACGAACACTGAAGCTTTCTTT	CASSLDSTNTEAFF
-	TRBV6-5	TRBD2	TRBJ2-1	TGTGCCAGCAGTTACGGGAGGGCGAAGAATGAGCAGTTCTTC	CASSYGRAKNEQFF
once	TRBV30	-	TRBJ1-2	TGTGCCTGGTCCAGGGACTATGGCTACACCTTC	CAWSRDYGYTF
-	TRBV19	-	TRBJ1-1	TGTGCCAGTAGTATTCGACATTGGAACACTGAAGCTTTCTTT	CASSIRHWNTEAFF
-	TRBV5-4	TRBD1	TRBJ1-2	TGTGCCAGCAGCGATTGGACAGGGCTGTTAAGCAGCGGCTACACCTTC	CASSDWTGLLSSGYTF
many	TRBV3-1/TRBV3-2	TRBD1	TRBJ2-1	TGTGCCAGCAGCCCCAGTAGGGACAGGGGTTTCGGTGAGCAGTTCTTC	CASSPSRDRGFGEQFF
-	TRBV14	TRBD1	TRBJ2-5	TGTGCCAGCAGCCCGTTCACAGGGGTAGAGACCCAGTACTTC	CASSPFTGVETQYF
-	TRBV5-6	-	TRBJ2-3	TGTGCCAGCAGGGAACTAGCAGCTAGCACAGATACGCAGTATTTT	CASRELAASTDTQYF
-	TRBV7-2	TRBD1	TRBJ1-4	TGTGCCAGCAGCTCCCGACAGGGGTTATCTGCAAAACTGTTTTTT	CASSSRQGLSAKLFF
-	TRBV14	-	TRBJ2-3	TGTGCCAGCAGCCAAGGGCCTCGGGACGCGGGGTACACAGATACGCAGTATTTT	CASSQGPRDAGYTDTQYF
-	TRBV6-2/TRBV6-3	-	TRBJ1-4	TGTGCCAGCAGGCCTTCCGGACAGTTCCGACTGTTTTTT	CASRPSGQFRLFF
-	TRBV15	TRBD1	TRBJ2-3	TGTGCCACCAGCCCTGGACAGGGGAACGCAGATACGCAGTATTTT	CATSPGQGNADTQYF
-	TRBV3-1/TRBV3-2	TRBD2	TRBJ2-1	TGTGCCAGCAGCCGGGCAGCGGGAGTAGAAGAGCAGTTCTTC	CASSRAAGVEEQFF
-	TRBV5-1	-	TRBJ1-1	TGCGCCAGCAGCTTGGACTTACTCGGCACTGAAGCTTTCTTT	CASSLDLLGTEAFF
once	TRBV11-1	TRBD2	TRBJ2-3	TGTGCCAGCAGCTCGCAGGGAGCGGGAGGAGATACGCAGTATTTT	CASSSQGAGGDTQYF
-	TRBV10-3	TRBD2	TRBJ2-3	TGTGCCATCAGTGATTCTAGGACTAGCGGGCTCACAGATACGCAGTATTTT	CAISDSRTSGLTDTQYF
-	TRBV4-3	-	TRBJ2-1	TGCGCCAGCAGCCAAACCACAAGTCAAGAGCAGTTCTTC	CASSQTTSQEQFF
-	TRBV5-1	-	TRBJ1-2	TGCGCCAGCAGCTTGGCGTCAGGCCCTACTAACTATGGCTACACCTTC	CASSLASGPTNYGYTF
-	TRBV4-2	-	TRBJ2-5	TGTGCCAGCAGCCAAGACAACGGGGGAGAGACCCAGTACTTC	CASSQDNGGETQYF
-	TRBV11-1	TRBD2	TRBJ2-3	TGTGCCAGCAGCTTAGCCCTAGCGGGATTGAATACGCAGTATTTT	CASSLALAGLNTQYF
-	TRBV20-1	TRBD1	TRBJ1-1	TGCAGTGCGGACAGGGGGACTGAAGCTTTCTTT	CSADRGTEAFF
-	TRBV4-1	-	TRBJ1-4	TGCGCCAGCAGCTCTAGGGGGAGAGGGGTTACAACTAATGAAAAACTGTTTTTT	CASSSRGRGVTTNEKLFF
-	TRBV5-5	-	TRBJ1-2	TGTGCCAGCAGCCCTGGGGGGGGAGCTGGCTACACCTTC	CASSPGGGAGYTF
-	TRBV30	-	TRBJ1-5	TGTGCCTGGAGTGTAAACAGGAATCAGCCCCAGCATTTT	CAWSVNRNQPQHF
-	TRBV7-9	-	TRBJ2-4	TGTGCCAGCAGCTTAGTAGGGGGAAGAGGGGACAAAAACATTCAGTACTTC	CASSLVGGRGDKNIQYF
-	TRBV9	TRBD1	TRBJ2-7	TGTGCCAGCAGCCCAGGAACGGGACAGGGGTCCTACGAGCAGTACTTC	CASSPGTGQGSYEQYF
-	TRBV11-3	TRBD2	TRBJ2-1	TGTGCCAGCAGCCAAGGACTAGCGGGAGGGGGGGTGAGCTCCTACAATGAGCAGTTCTTC	CASSQGLAGGGVSSYNEQFF
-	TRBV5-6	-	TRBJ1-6	TGTGCCAGCAGACGGACACTCCACGATAATAATTCACCCCTCCACTTT	CASRRTLHDNNSPLHF
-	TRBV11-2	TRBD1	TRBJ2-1	TGTGCCAGCAGCCGGACAGGGGGCGCCTACAATGAGCAGTTCTTC	CASSRTGGAYNEQFF
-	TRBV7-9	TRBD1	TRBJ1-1	TGTGCCAGCAATACCCCGTTAGGGGGCAACACTGAAGCTTTCTTT	CASNTPLGGNTEAFF
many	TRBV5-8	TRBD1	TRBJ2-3	TGTGCCAGCAGGACAGGGGGCGCAGATACGCAGTATTTT	CASRTGGADTQYF
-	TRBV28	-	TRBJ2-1	TGTGCCAGCAGTTTAGCTCTAACGGTAGCTGAGCAGTTCTTC	CASSLALTVAEQFF
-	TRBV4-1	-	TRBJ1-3	TGCGCCAGCAGCCAGGGCATGGCCTCTGGAAACACCATATATTTT	CASSQGMASGNTIYF
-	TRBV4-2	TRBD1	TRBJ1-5	TGTGCCAGCAGGCACCGGGACAGCCCACGGGAGCCCCAGCATTTT	CASRHRDSPREPQHF
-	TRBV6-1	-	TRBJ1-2	TGTGCCAGCAGTGAGACAGACCTCCAAGTCGGCTACACCTTC	CASSETDLQVGYTF
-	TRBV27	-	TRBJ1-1	TGTGCCAGCAGTGCCTCGGGGGGAAGGACTGAAGCTTTCTTT	CASSASGGRTEAFF
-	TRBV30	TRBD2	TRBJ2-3	TGTGCCTGGAGTGTGAGTCTAGCGGGGGTATTGCAGTATTTT	CAWSVSLAGVLQYF
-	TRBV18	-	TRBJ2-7	TGTGCCAGCTCACCCCTCGCCGGCGAGCAGTACTTC	CASSPLAGEQYF
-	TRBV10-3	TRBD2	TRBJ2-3	TGTGCCATCTCGGGGGGGAGCGGGGCTAACACAGATACGCAGTATTTT	CAISGGSGANTDTQYF
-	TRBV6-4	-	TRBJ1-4	TGTGCCAGCAGTGGAGACGGAGCTAATGAAAAACTGTTTTTT	CASSGDGANEKLFF